This is a list of T cell receptor beta chains from one sample in a study of shared clonotypes between healthy human individuals. Clones were sequenced by immunoSEQ multiplex PCR, and TCRdb holds only the in-frame ones, with some missing. The sample lists 1 million to 1.3 million clones; approximately 78% were seen once. Source material: memory CD4+ T cells from PBMCs. The source is a man between 18 and 35 years old in good health. Some clones in this sample may be carry-over from other donors' samples. The CDR3 runs from the conserved cysteine through the conserved F or W. Each record gives: V gene, clone size, J gene, D gene, CDR3 protein, CDR3 DNA. A D gene is named only where the DNA matches it firmly. Size tells how often a clone was seen (once, few, many) or the class of an expanded clone, and some rows leave it out.

>TRBV7-7|.|TRBJ2-2|TRBD2
CASSPGLAGATGELFF
TGTGCCAGCAGCCCCGGACTAGCGGGGGCCACCGGGGAGCTGTTTTTT
>TRBV28|many|TRBJ2-7|.
CASSLRTERGYEQYF
TGTGCCAGCAGTTTACGCACGGAAAGGGGCTACGAGCAGTACTTC
>TRBV30|once|TRBJ1-2|TRBD1
CASLPGQGWAHGYTF
TGTGCCTCCTTACCGGGACAGGGATGGGCCCATGGCTACACCTTC
>TRBV4-1|.|TRBJ2-3|TRBD2
CASSLITGLAGGGQDTQYF
TGCGCCAGCAGCCTCATAACCGGCCTAGCGGGAGGGGGGCAGGATACGCAGTATTTT
>TRBV9|.|TRBJ2-5|.
CASSVGRRETQYF
TGTGCCAGCAGCGTAGGGAGGCGGGAGACCCAGTACTTC
>TRBV5-6|.|TRBJ2-3|.
CASSGNLGSTDTQYF
TGTGCCAGCAGCGGGAACCTAGGGAGCACAGATACGCAGTATTTT
>TRBV28|.|TRBJ2-1|TRBD2
CASSLWGTSGRYEQFF
TGTGCCAGCAGTTTATGGGGGACTAGCGGGAGGTATGAGCAGTTCTTC
>TRBV7-6|few|TRBJ1-2|.
CASSPTAEWQYGYTF
TGTGCCAGCAGCCCCACAGCAGAGTGGCAATATGGCTACACCTTC
>TRBV10-3|.|TRBJ2-2|TRBD1
CAIRPSDRENTGELFF
TGTGCCATCCGACCCTCGGACAGGGAAAACACCGGGGAGCTGTTTTTT
>TRBV27|few|TRBJ1-5|.
CASSLMTGDQPQHF
TGTGCCAGCAGTTTAATGACAGGCGATCAGCCCCAGCATTTT
>TRBV29-1|.|TRBJ1-4|.
CSVALRGSGEKLFF
TGCAGCGTTGCCTTGAGGGGGTCGGGTGAAAAACTGTTTTTT
>TRBV5-1|.|TRBJ2-7|TRBD1
CASSSPDRASYEQYF
TGCGCCAGCAGTTCACCGGACAGGGCCTCCTACGAGCAGTACTTC
>TRBV5-6|few|TRBJ1-3|.
CASSHEGPYSGNTIYF
TGTGCCAGCAGCCATGAAGGACCCTACTCTGGAAACACCATATATTTT
>TRBV5-6|.|TRBJ2-4|.
CASSFYGPGQNIQYF
TGTGCCAGCAGCTTCTATGGCCCAGGCCAAAACATTCAGTACTTC
>TRBV5-1|few|TRBJ2-4|.
CASSLDSGSGSPIQYF
TGCGCCAGCAGCTTGGATAGTGGTAGCGGATCCCCCATTCAGTACTTC
>TRBV5-1|.|TRBJ2-1|.
CASSPQAGSDEQFF
TGCGCCAGCAGCCCTCAGGCGGGGTCGGATGAGCAGTTCTTC
>TRBV10-1|.|TRBJ2-2|.
CATQDQLTGELFF
TGCGCCACACAAGATCAACTCACCGGGGAGCTGTTTTTT
>TRBV11-1|few|TRBJ1-4|.
CASSNTGEKLFF
TGTGCCAGCAGCAATACAGGTGAAAAACTGTTTTTT
>TRBV5-1|.|TRBJ1-1|.
CASSFFGPGSTEAFF
TGCGCCAGCAGCTTCTTCGGCCCGGGGTCCACTGAAGCTTTCTTT
>TRBV28|once|TRBJ1-2|TRBD1
CASSGVGGAGGYTF
TGTGCCAGCAGTGGGGTAGGGGGCGCCGGTGGCTACACCTTC
>TRBV19|.|TRBJ2-6|.
CASSITGPGANVLTF
TGTGCCAGTAGTATTACAGGCCCTGGGGCCAACGTCCTGACTTTC
>TRBV27|.|TRBJ2-7|TRBD1
CASRIDRVAYEQYF
TGTGCCAGCAGGATTGACAGGGTCGCCTACGAGCAGTACTTC
>TRBV7-9|.|TRBJ2-1|.
CASSLDQGKQFF
TGTGCCAGCAGCCTGGACCAGGGGAAGCAGTTCTTC
>TRBV2|.|TRBJ1-1|.
CASSDWGTAEAFF
TGTGCCAGCAGTGATTGGGGGACGGCTGAAGCTTTCTTT
>TRBV5-1|.|TRBJ2-1|.
CASSLVSGRYNEQFF
TGCGCCAGCAGCTTGGTCTCGGGAAGGTACAATGAGCAGTTCTTC
>TRBV7-3|.|TRBJ2-1|.
CASSPGTSGNEQFF
TGTGCCAGCAGCCCCGGGACCTCAGGCAATGAGCAGTTCTTC
>TRBV4-3|.|TRBJ1-4|.
CASSQGGGQVNEKLFF
TGCGCCAGCAGCCAAGGGGGGGGACAAGTTAATGAAAAACTGTTTTTT
>TRBV15|few|TRBJ2-6|TRBD2
CATSAGVSFSGANVLTF
TGTGCCACCAGCGCGGGAGTATCCTTCTCTGGGGCCAACGTCCTGACTTTC
>TRBV2|.|TRBJ1-1|.
CASSDLEYGTEAFF
TGTGCCAGCAGTGACTTGGAATACGGCACTGAAGCTTTCTTT
>TRBV18|once|TRBJ2-7|.
CASSLTETYEQYF
TGTGCCAGCTCACTAACCGAGACCTACGAGCAGTACTTC
>TRBV10-3|.|TRBJ2-5|.
CAIRGDLETQYF
TGTGCCATCAGGGGGGATTTAGAGACCCAGTACTTC
>TRBV28|few|TRBJ1-2|.
CASSTTGDGYGYTF
TGTGCCAGCAGTACCACGGGGGATGGATATGGCTACACCTTC
>TRBV7-8|.|TRBJ1-5|.
CASSLFIGEPRQPQHF
TGTGCCAGCAGCTTATTTATTGGGGAACCCCGTCAGCCCCAGCATTTT
>TRBV7-2|.|TRBJ2-1|.
CASTTRGGRDMNEQFF
TGTGCCAGCACCACGAGAGGGGGGAGGGATATGAATGAGCAGTTCTTC
>TRBV7-3|.|TRBJ2-1|TRBD2
CASSQTGGSGNDEQFF
TGTGCCAGCAGCCAAACAGGCGGGAGCGGGAACGATGAGCAGTTCTTC
>TRBV7-9|.|TRBJ2-1|.
CASSPGAQGNEQFF
TGTGCCAGCAGCCCTGGAGCCCAGGGCAATGAGCAGTTCTTC
>TRBV6-5|.|TRBJ1-1|.
CASISSPGDEAFF
TGTGCCAGCATCTCGAGTCCAGGGGATGAAGCTTTCTTT
>TRBV29-1|.|TRBJ2-7|TRBD2
CSVAPGLAGGYEQYF
TGCAGCGTTGCCCCTGGACTAGCGGGGGGCTACGAGCAGTACTTC
>TRBV7-3|.|TRBJ2-2|.
CASSLGRNTGELFF
TGTGCCAGCAGCTTAGGACGGAACACCGGGGAGCTGTTTTTT
>TRBV18|.|TRBJ1-2|.
CVSSPVMGQVGYGYTF
TGTGTCAGCTCACCAGTAATGGGGCAGGTGGGCTATGGCTACACCTTC
>TRBV5-1|.|TRBJ2-7|.
CASSLVGFEQYF
TGCGCCAGCAGCTTGGTGGGGTTCGAGCAGTACTTC
>TRBV7-9|.|TRBJ1-5|.
CASSFPGANQPQHF
TGTGCCAGCAGCTTCCCAGGGGCCAATCAGCCCCAGCATTTT
>TRBV9|few|TRBJ2-3|TRBD1
CASSARTGGFTDTQYF
TGTGCCAGCAGCGCCCGGACAGGGGGTTTCACAGATACGCAGTATTTT
>TRBV6-1|.|TRBJ2-1|.
CASSERGGSTDNEQFF
TGTGCCAGCAGTGAACGCGGGGGCTCTACTGACAATGAGCAGTTCTTC
>TRBV11-3|.|TRBJ2-1|TRBD2
CASSLIAGGEQFF
TGTGCCAGCAGCTTAATCGCGGGGGGTGAGCAGTTCTTC
>TRBV9|.|TRBJ1-4|.
CASSVASGTATNEKLFF
TGTGCCAGCAGCGTAGCGTCAGGAACCGCAACTAATGAAAAACTGTTTTTT
>TRBV4-1|.|TRBJ1-2|.
CASSQASIEAVGPYGYTF
TGCGCCAGCAGCCAAGCCAGCATTGAAGCCGTGGGACCTTATGGCTACACCTTC
>TRBV7-6|.|TRBJ1-5|TRBD1
CASSLVGRDRGNNQPQHF
TGTGCCAGCAGCTTAGTGGGTCGGGACAGGGGAAACAATCAGCCCCAGCATTTT
>TRBV28|.|TRBJ1-2|.
CASRKRVLYGYTF
TGTGCCAGCAGGAAGCGGGTCCTCTATGGCTACACCTTC
>TRBV7-2|.|TRBJ2-1|TRBD2
CASSSSRGGSSYNEQFF
TGTGCCAGCAGCTCTTCCCGGGGCGGGAGCTCCTACAATGAGCAGTTCTTC
>TRBV30|.|TRBJ1-2|.
CAWSDKAVSFTF
TGTGCCTGGAGTGATAAGGCGGTCAGCTTCACCTTC
>TRBV18|.|TRBJ2-7|TRBD1
CASSPPGQGYYEQYF
TGTGCCAGCTCACCGCCGGGACAGGGGTACTACGAGCAGTACTTC